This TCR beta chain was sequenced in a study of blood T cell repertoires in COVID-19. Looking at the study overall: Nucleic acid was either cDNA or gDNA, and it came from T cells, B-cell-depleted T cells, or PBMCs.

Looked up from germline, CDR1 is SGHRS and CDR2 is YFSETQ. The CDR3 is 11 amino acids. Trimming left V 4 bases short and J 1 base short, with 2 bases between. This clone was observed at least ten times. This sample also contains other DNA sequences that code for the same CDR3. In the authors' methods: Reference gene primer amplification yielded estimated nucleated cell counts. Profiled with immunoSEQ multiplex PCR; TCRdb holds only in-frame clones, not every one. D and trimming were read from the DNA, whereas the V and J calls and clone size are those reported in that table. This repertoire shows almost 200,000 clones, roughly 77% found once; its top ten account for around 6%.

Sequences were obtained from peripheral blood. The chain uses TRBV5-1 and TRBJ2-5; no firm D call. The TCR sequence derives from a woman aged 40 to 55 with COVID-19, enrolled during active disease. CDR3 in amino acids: CASSLQETQYF. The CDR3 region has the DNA TGCGCCAGCAGCCTCCAAGAGACCCAGTACTTC.